Following are 21 T cell receptor beta chains from one sample sequenced in a study of PD-1 blockade in classical Hodgkin lymphoma. The method was immunoSEQ multiplex PCR; TCRdb's version includes in-frame clones alone and lacks a portion of them. Among around 36,000 clones listed, around 86% were seen once. All patients experienced relapse after autologous stem cell transplantation, and brentuximab vedotin exposure was variable. This specimen consisted of peripheral blood mononuclear cells (PBMCs), obtained at baseline. The origin of the receptors is a human donor with classical Hodgkin lymphoma.

CDR3 sequence reads: CASSLDGHNSPLHF. CDR3 bases: TGTGCCAGCAGCTTGGACGGGCATAATTCACCCCTCCACTTT. This chain joins TRBV5-4 and TRBJ1-6, with D uncertain. This CDR3 has 14 amino acids. V was shortened by 0 bases and J by 5 bases, with 6 bases between the two germline ends. Germline V CDR1 and CDR2: SGHNT, YYREEE (reference sequence).

The chain has TRBV7-9 and TRBJ2-7; D is unresolved. There are 14 residues in the CDR3. Germline CDR1 reads SEHNR; CDR2 reads FQNEAQ (reference sequence). Between the trimmed V and J ends, which lost 1 base and 5 bases, there was a span of 12 bases. The CDR3 DNA reads TGTGCCAGCAGCTTAGGTCTCGCAGTCAACGAGCAGTACTTC. It yields the protein CASSLGLAVNEQYF.

This clone occurred a few times. This chain joins TRBV28 and TRBJ1-4, with D maybe TRBD1 (5 bases). V lost 0 bases and J 3 bases, leaving 14 bases between the germline ends. The germline V gene encodes CDR1 MDHEN and CDR2 SYDVKM. The CDR3 extends over 17 amino acids. The CDR3: CASSLWTAGRSNEKLFF. CDR3 nucleotide sequence: TGTGCCAGCAGTTTATGGACAGCCGGACGTTCTAATGAAAAACTGTTTTTT.

The chain employs TRBV11-2 and TRBJ1-4; a possible D gene is TRBD1 (6 bases). This CDR3 region has 13 residues. V lost 6 bases to trimming and J lost 6 bases, with 11 bases between them. Per the germline V gene, CDR1 is SGHAT and CDR2 is FQNNGV. The CDR3 DNA sequence: TGTGCCAGCAGGACAGGAGTTTATGAAAAACTGTTTTTT. Protein product: CASRTGVYEKLFF. The full variable domain, its missing parts supplied by reference TRBV11-2 and TRBJ1-4, is EAGVAQSPRYKIIEKRQSVAFWCNPISGHATLYWYQQILGQGPKLLIQFQNNGVVDDSQLPKDRFSAERLKGVDSTLKIQPAKLEDSAVYLCASRTGVYEKLFFGSGTQLSVL.

The chain uses TRBV7-9 and TRBJ2-1; D unclear. The CDR3 is 15 residues long. The germline gives CDR1 SEHNR, CDR2 FQNEAQ (reference sequence). V gave up 5 bases and J gave up 0 bases, with 11 bases separating them. The CDR3 sequence is CASSPGADSYNEQFF. The DNA for the CDR3 is TGTGCCAGCAGCCCGGGCGCGGACTCCTACAATGAGCAGTTCTTC.

This sequence joins TRBV18 and TRBJ2-7; unclear D gene. V lost 0 bases, J lost 3 bases, and 9 bases lay in between. The CDR3 is 14 amino acids. The germline CDR1 and CDR2 sequences are KGHSH and LQKENI. The chain's CDR3 is CASSPPRPRYEQYF. The CDR3 region has the DNA TGTGCCAGCTCACCACCAAGGCCGCGCTACGAGCAGTACTTC.

This clone is a singleton in its sample. The chain is built from TRBV6-5 and TRBJ1-4, with D uncertain. V gave up 0 bases and J gave up 3 bases, with 8 bases separating them. Germline CDR1 and CDR2: MNHEY and SVGAGI. The CDR3 runs to 15 residues. CDR3 protein: CASSYSGRANEKLFF. The CDR3 bases are TGTGCCAGCAGTTACTCCGGTCGTGCTAATGAAAAACTGTTTTTT.

V is TRBV29-1 and J is TRBJ1-1; a possible D gene is TRBD1 (5 bases). Germline V CDR1 and CDR2: SQVTM, ANQGSEA. The CDR3 is 14 amino acids. V shed 6 bases and J shed 1 base, with 15 bases lying between them. Here the CDR3 reads CSVLRGIGNTEAFF. The CDR3 bases are TGCAGCGTGCTGAGGGGAATAGGGAACACTGAAGCTTTCTTT.

The rearrangement joins TRBV5-1 to TRBJ2-5; possible D gene TRBD2, 6 bases. This CDR3 region has 15 residues. In germline, CDR1 is SGHRS, CDR2 YFSETQ. V was shortened by 4 bases and J by 0 bases, with 13 bases between the two germline ends. The CDR3: CASSLNTGDQETQYF. The DNA for the CDR3 is TGCGCCAGCAGCCTAAATACGGGGGACCAAGAGACCCAGTACTTC.

The chain joins TRBV9 to TRBJ2-2; the match to TRBD1 covers 7 bases. The germline CDR1 and CDR2 sequences are SGDLS and YYNGEE. CDR3 length: 17 amino acids. J gave up 9 bases and V 0 bases, and 14 bases lay outside the gene matches. The CDR3 is CASSVEHSLQGSRELFF. As DNA, the CDR3 is TGTGCCAGCAGCGTAGAGCACTCCCTACAGGGGTCCAGGGAGCTGTTTTTT. The complete variable domain, with remaining parts taken from reference TRBV9 and TRBJ2-2, reads DSGVTQTPKHLITATGQRVTLRCSPRSGDLSVYWYQQSLDQGLQFLIQYYNGEERAKGNILERFSAQQFPDLHSELNLSSLELGDSALYFCASSVEHSLQGSRELFFGEGSRLTVL.

The rearrangement links TRBV19 to TRBJ1-2; no reliable D call. Germline V CDR1 and CDR2: LNHDA, SQIVND (reference sequence). V lost 0 bases, J lost 4 bases, and 6 bases lay in between. This CDR3 region has 13 residues. CDR3 region: CASSIDLLYGYTF. The CDR3 nucleotides read TGTGCCAGTAGTATAGACCTCCTCTATGGCTACACCTTC. Based on the CDR3 plus reference TRBV19 and TRBJ1-2, the full variable domain is DGGITQSPKYLFRKEGQNVTLSCEQNLNHDAMYWYRQDPGQGLRLIYYSQIVNDFQKGDIAEGYSVSREKKESFPLTVTSAQKNPTAFYLCASSIDLLYGYTFGSGTRLTVV.

CDR3 DNA: TGCGCCAGCAGCTTGGGAGACAAAAACATTCAGTACTTC. Its translation is CASSLGDKNIQYF. The rearrangement links TRBV5-1 to TRBJ2-4; D call uncertain. The CDR3 is 13 residues long. Germline CDR1 and CDR2: SGHRS and YFSETQ. Trimming left V 0 bases short and J 3 bases short, with 4 bases between.

CDR3 sequence: CASSQDWGGTEAFF. For the CDR3, the DNA is TGCGCCAGCAGCCAAGATTGGGGGGGCACTGAAGCTTTCTTT. The genes are TRBV4-3 and TRBJ1-1; the D gene is possibly TRBD1 (5 bases). Germline CDR1 and CDR2: LGHNA and YSLEER. V lost 0 bases, J lost 4 bases, and 9 bases lay in between. The CDR3 contains 14 residues.

This clone was detected a few times. DNA of the CDR3: TGTGCCAGCAGTGAAGACTGGACAGCTGGAAACACCATATATTTT. It specifies CASSEDWTAGNTIYF. This chain uses TRBV6-1 with TRBJ1-3; possibly TRBD1 for D (6 bases). CDR1 is MNHNS, CDR2 SASEGT, per germline. There are 15 residues in the CDR3. V lost 1 base to trimming and J lost 2 bases, with 9 bases between them.

This clone came up once. The chain combines TRBV6-1 with TRBJ2-5; unclear D gene. The end of the DNA aligns better with TRBJ2-7, so the J call may be wrong. Germline V gene lookup returns CDR1 MNHNS and CDR2 SASEGT. This CDR3 contains 16 residues. CDR3 sequence reads: CASSDFVGSPAYEQYF. The DNA for the CDR3 is TGTGCCAGCAGTGACTTTGTCGGAAGTCCGGCCTACGAGCAGTACTTC.

The rearrangement uses TRBV6-1 and TRBJ2-7; D unclear. Trimming stripped 4 bases from V and 1 base from J, with 8 bases between. CDR1 is MNHNS and CDR2 is SASEGT in the germline V gene. The CDR3 extends over 13 amino acids. CDR3 region: CASSVNPSYEQYF. As DNA, the CDR3 is TGTGCCAGCAGTGTCAATCCTTCCTACGAGCAGTACTTC.

The chain combines TRBV18 with TRBJ1-2, with D perhaps matching TRBD1 (5 bases). Germline CDR1 KGHSH, CDR2 LQKENI. This CDR3 is built from 15 residues. Trimming cost V 2 bases and J 2 bases, with 12 bases left between them. CDR3 region: CASSPGGMWNYGYTF. CDR3 nucleotide sequence: TGTGCCAGCTCACCAGGGGGGATGTGGAACTATGGCTACACCTTC.

The chain carries TRBV28 and TRBJ2-7; the D gene could be TRBD1 or TRBD2 (6 bases each). The germline gives CDR1 MDHEN, CDR2 SYDVKM. Trimming shortened V by 8 bases and J by 3 bases, and 20 bases separated the two germline ends. CDR3 length: 15 residues. The CDR3 protein is CASRPGAGMSYEQYF. The CDR3 DNA follows: TGTGCCAGCCGTCCAGGGGCGGGAATGAGCTACGAGCAGTACTTC. The full variable domain, rest sourced from reference TRBV28 and TRBJ2-7, is DVKVTQSSRYLVKRTGEKVFLECVQDMDHENMFWYRQDPGLGLRLIYFSYDVKMKEKGDIPEGYSVSREKKERFSLILESASTNQTSMYLCASRPGAGMSYEQYFGPGTRLTVT.

J is TRBJ2-1 and V is TRBV4-1; TRBD2 matches 13 bases. V shed 0 bases, J shed 6 bases, and the junction held 17 bases outside the gene matches. CDR1 is MGHRA, CDR2 YSYEKL, per germline. The CDR3 spans 21 residues. CDR3 bases: TGCGCCAGCAGCCAAGATCGGAAACTAGCGGGAGGGCCGAAAATTGGCAATGAGCAGTTCTTC. Protein sequence: CASSQDRKLAGGPKIGNEQFF.

The count of this clone is one. The chain combines TRBV7-9 with TRBJ2-1; D possibly corresponds to TRBD1 (6 bases). V was pared by 8 bases and J by 7 bases, with 15 bases between. There are 13 residues in the CDR3. Germline V CDR1 and CDR2: SEHNR, FQNEAQ (reference sequence). The CDR3 here is CASRAGTMNEQFF. In DNA form, the CDR3 reads TGTGCCAGCCGGGCAGGGACAATGAATGAGCAGTTCTTC.

This CDR3 reads CASAGAPYEQYF. CDR3 in DNA: TGTGCCAGCGCGGGAGCCCCCTACGAGCAGTACTTC. The chain recombines TRBV7-2 with TRBJ2-7, with TRBD2 matching over 7 bases. The V and J ends lost 8 bases and 2 bases, in that order; junction bases with no gene match: 3. Germline CDR1 reads SGHTA; CDR2 reads FQGNSA. The CDR3 runs to 12 residues.